Reported below is one T cell receptor (beta chain). Its cognate antigen is unknown. These data belong to a study of Ad26.COV2.S vaccination and SARS-CoV-2 variants. Study findings and constraints: Vaccine recipients surpassed placebo recipients in spike-specific TCR breadth.

CDR3 length equals 18 residues. Germline CDR1 is MNHEY and CDR2 is SVGEGT. The germline V and J ends were trimmed by 2 bases and 1 base, with 15 bases remaining between them. Libraries were prepared by immunoSEQ multiplex PCR; TCRdb keeps only in-frame clonotypes and omits some of them. The sample consists of approximately 340,000 clones, about 91% of them appearing once. The material was peripheral blood, obtained after recovery from COVID-19. V usage is TRBV6-2 or TRBV6-3 and J usage is TRBJ2-6; D ambiguous. The clonotype originates from a human donor who had recovered from COVID-19. CDR3 loop: CASSYGLTLLSGANVLTF. CDR3 coding DNA: TGTGCCAGCAGTTACGGGTTGACGTTATTGTCTGGGGCCAACGTCCTGACTTTC.